These 18 T cell receptor beta chains share one sample of origin, sequenced in a study of cytomegalovirus exposure and HLA in healthy donors (dated by TCRdb to about 2017). Library preparation was by the immunoSEQ multiplex PCR assay. TCRdb retrieved this table from immuneACCESS and kept in-frame rearrangements only. Not all clones are present; in checked studies, unresolved V genes account for under half, and no reason is known for the remainder. A total of about 160,000 clones appear in this sample, 86% of them only once. The leading ten clones occupy 5% to 7% of the sample. The specimen sequenced was PBMCs. The source of these receptors is a woman aged 25 to 39 in good health and CMV-seronegative.

The chain has TRBV9 and TRBJ2-7, with 10 bases matching TRBD2. This CDR3 has 15 residues. The V segment lost 4 bases and the J segment 4 bases; nucleotides outside the gene matches: 8. Germline V gene sequence: CDR1 SGDLS, CDR2 YYNGEE. The CDR3 DNA sequence: TGTGCCAGCAGCTACGGGACTAGCGCTACATACGAGCAGTACTTC. Protein product: CASSYGTSATYEQYF.

The chain carries TRBV28 and TRBJ2-7, with 10 bases fitting TRBD2. V trimming: 8 bases; J trimming: 2 bases; junction bases outside the gene matches: 9. The CDR3 spans 15 residues. Germline CDR1 MDHEN, CDR2 SYDVKM. The CDR3 DNA follows: TGTGCCAGCGGGTCCTTAGCGGGGGGTGCCTACGAGCAGTACTTC. This encodes CASGSLAGGAYEQYF.

The chain joins TRBV13 to TRBJ2-7, with TRBD2 matching 8 bases. The CDR3 is 17 amino acids. CDR1 is PRHDT and CDR2 is FYEKMQ in the germline V gene (reference sequence). V lost 6 bases and J lost 0; bases outside the gene matches: 13. CDR3 sequence (DNA): TGTGCCAGCAGTCTCAGCCAGACTAGCGCCATCTCCTACGAGCAGTACTTC. Encoded protein: CASSLSQTSAISYEQYF.

This rearrangement joins TRBV25-1 to TRBJ2-7, with TRBD2 identical over 7 bases. Losses at the gene ends were 3 bases for V and 6 bases for J; bases not matched to a gene: 8. Germline values: CDR1 MGHDK, CDR2 SYGVNS. This CDR3 is built from 14 residues. In DNA form, the CDR3 reads TGTGCCAGCAGTGAGGGATCACTAGCGATCGAGCAGTACTTC. Translating it yields CASSEGSLAIEQYF.

In its sample, this clone was seen a few times. This chain connects TRBV7-2 to TRBJ2-2; the match to TRBD1 covers 8 bases. The germline V gene has CDR1 SGHTA and CDR2 FQGNSA. V shed 3 bases and J 7 bases; nucleotides not matched to a gene: 7. This CDR3 has 15 residues. The CDR3 sequence is CASSFADRAGGELFF. For the CDR3, the DNA is TGTGCCAGCAGCTTCGCGGACAGGGCGGGCGGGGAGCTGTTTTTT.

The chain has TRBV9 and TRBJ1-2; TRBD1 matches 8 bases. The CDR3 is 13 amino acids. The junction had 11 bases not matched to a gene; V was cut back by 4 bases and J by 12 bases. Germline V gives CDR1 SGDLS, CDR2 YYNGEE. CDR3: CASSTLDRGGNTF. The CDR3 coding sequence is TGTGCCAGCAGCACACTAGACAGGGGTGGAAACACCTTC.

J is TRBJ2-7 and V is TRBV19, with D possibly being TRBD1 or TRBD2 (5 bases each). V dropped 4 bases and J dropped 0 bases, with 22 bases sitting between them. The germline gives CDR1 LNHDA, CDR2 SQIVND (reference sequence). The CDR3 is 18 residues long. CDR3 DNA: TGTGCCAGTAGTACCCTGCCGGGGACCACCCAGAGCTCCTACGAGCAGTACTTC. Translated, it gives CASSTLPGTTQSSYEQYF. The whole variable domain, filled in from reference TRBV19 and TRBJ2-7, reads DGGITQSPKYLFRKEGQNVTLSCEQNLNHDAMYWYRQDPGQGLRLIYYSQIVNDFQKGDIAEGYSVSREKKESFPLTVTSAQKNPTAFYLCASSTLPGTTQSSYEQYFGPGTRLTVT.

The chain links TRBV28 to TRBJ2-3; 7 bases are shared with TRBD1. Germline V gene data show CDR1 as MDHEN and CDR2 as SYDVKM. J gave up 4 bases and V 11 bases, and 12 bases lay outside the gene matches. The CDR3 is made up of 14 amino acids. The CDR3 sequence is CAAKRTGIADTQYF. The CDR3 coding sequence is TGTGCCGCCAAAAGGACAGGCATCGCAGATACGCAGTATTTT.

J is TRBJ1-1 and V is TRBV7-3; no clear D. V dropped 5 bases and J dropped 1 base, with 11 bases sitting between them. Germline V gene lookup returns CDR1 SGHTA and CDR2 FQGTGA. The CDR3 sequence is 14 residues long. CDR3 DNA sequence: TGTGCCAGCAGCCCCCTTGGGAGGAACACTGAAGCTTTCTTT. Its protein product is CASSPLGRNTEAFF.

The chain links TRBV2 to TRBJ2-1; 10 bases are shared with TRBD2. The germline V gene encodes CDR1 SNHLY and CDR2 FYNNEI. There are 16 residues in the CDR3. The ends lost 2 bases at V and 6 bases at J; junction bases unmatched: 7. CDR3 sequence reads: CASSELLAGLLNEQFF. The DNA of the CDR3 is TGTGCCAGCAGTGAACTACTAGCGGGATTACTCAATGAGCAGTTCTTC.

This sequence joins TRBV27 and TRBJ2-5; 10 bases map to TRBD2. Per germline, CDR1 MNHEY and CDR2 SMNVEV (reference sequence). The CDR3 totals 15 residues. V shed 5 bases and J 2 bases; nucleotides not matched to a gene: 5. The CDR3 region is CASSQGLAEQETQYF. The DNA of the CDR3 is TGTGCCAGCAGTCAAGGACTAGCGGAACAAGAGACCCAGTACTTC.

This sequence joins TRBV9 and TRBJ1-2; 8 bases are a match to TRBD1. V lost 0 bases to trimming and J lost 8 bases; unmatched junction nucleotides: 9. The CDR3 is 15 residues long. Looked up from germline, CDR1 is SGDLS and CDR2 is YYNGEE. The CDR3 nucleotides read TGTGCCAGCAGCGTAGCTGGGACAGGTTTAGACGGCTACACCTTC. Translation gives CASSVAGTGLDGYTF. Full variable domain (missing parts from reference TRBV9 and TRBJ1-2): DSGVTQTPKHLITATGQRVTLRCSPRSGDLSVYWYQQSLDQGLQFLIQYYNGEERAKGNILERFSAQQFPDLHSELNLSSLELGDSALYFCASSVAGTGLDGYTFGSGTRLTVV.

The chain combines TRBV10-3 with TRBJ2-3, with a possible D match to TRBD2 (6 bases). Trimming shortened V by 8 bases and J by 2 bases, and 26 bases separated the two germline ends. Germline values: CDR1 ENHRY, CDR2 SYGVKD. This CDR3 contains 18 residues. CDR3 sequence: CAIRRGESLNHHTDTQYF. CDR3 nucleotide sequence: TGTGCCATCCGGCGCGGGGAGAGCTTAAATCACCACACAGATACGCAGTATTTT.

J is TRBJ1-1 and V is TRBV6-1; D is unresolved. The germline V and J ends were trimmed by 4 bases and 0 bases, with 3 bases remaining between them. This CDR3 spans 12 amino acids. Germline V gives CDR1 MNHNS, CDR2 SASEGT. The CDR3 loop is CASSAVNTEAFF. CDR3 bases: TGTGCCAGCAGTGCGGTGAACACTGAAGCTTTCTTT.

This chain joins TRBV6-1 and TRBJ2-7; D gene ambiguous. Trimming stripped 5 bases from V and 2 bases from J, with 10 bases between. This CDR3 spans 13 amino acids. Germline CDR1 is MNHNS and CDR2 is SASEGT. The CDR3 sequence: CASSTLSPYEQYF. CDR3 in DNA: TGTGCCAGCAGTACCTTATCCCCCTACGAGCAGTACTTC.

The count of this clone is one. The genes are TRBV5-4 and TRBJ1-4; no firm D call. The CDR3 is made up of 15 amino acids. V was clipped by 1 base and J by 0 bases, with 7 bases between them. Germline values: CDR1 SGHNT, CDR2 YYREEE (reference sequence). The CDR3 loop is CASSLFQATNEKLFF. DNA of the CDR3: TGTGCCAGCAGCTTGTTTCAGGCAACTAATGAAAAACTGTTTTTT.

As DNA, the CDR3 is TGCGCCAGCAGCTTACTAGCGGCATTCTCCAAAACCTACAATGAGCAGTTCTTC. It codes for CASSLLAAFSKTYNEQFF. The chain uses TRBV5-1 and TRBJ2-1, with 8 bases lining up with TRBD2. Per germline, CDR1 SGHRS and CDR2 YFSETQ. This CDR3 is built from 18 residues. The V and J ends lost 2 bases and 2 bases, in that order; junction bases with no gene match: 12.

This clone came up once. The chain is built from TRBV6-1 and TRBJ2-7; the match to TRBD1 covers 7 bases. This CDR3 comprises 15 residues. Germline assignment: CDR1 MNHNS and CDR2 SASEGT. Trimming cost V 6 bases and J 1 base; bases outside gene matches: 9. The CDR3 region has the DNA TGTGCCAGCAGGGACGTGGGGACAGTATCCTACGAGCAGTACTTC. It translates to CASRDVGTVSYEQYF.